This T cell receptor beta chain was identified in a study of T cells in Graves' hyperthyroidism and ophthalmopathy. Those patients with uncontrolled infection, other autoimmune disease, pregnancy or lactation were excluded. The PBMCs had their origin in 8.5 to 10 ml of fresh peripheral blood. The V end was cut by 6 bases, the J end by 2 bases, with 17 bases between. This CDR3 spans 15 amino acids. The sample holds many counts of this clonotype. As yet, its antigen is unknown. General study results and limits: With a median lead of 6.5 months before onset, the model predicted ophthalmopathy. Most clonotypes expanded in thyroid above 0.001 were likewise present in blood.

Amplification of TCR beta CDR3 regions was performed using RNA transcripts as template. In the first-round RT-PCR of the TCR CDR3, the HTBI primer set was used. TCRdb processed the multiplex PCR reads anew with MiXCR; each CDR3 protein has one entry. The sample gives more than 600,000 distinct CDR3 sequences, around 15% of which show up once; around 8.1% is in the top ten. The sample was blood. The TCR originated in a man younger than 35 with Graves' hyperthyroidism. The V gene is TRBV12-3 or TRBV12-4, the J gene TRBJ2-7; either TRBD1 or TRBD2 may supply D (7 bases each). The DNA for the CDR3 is TGTGCCAGCAGCTTCGGACAGGCGGGGGCCTACGAGCAGTACTTC. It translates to CASSFGQAGAYEQYF.